The present T cell receptor (beta chain) was sequenced within a study of cytomegalovirus exposure and HLA in healthy donors. Study-wide points: While the bulk of TCR sequences proved rare, some public TCRs turned up in many donors. Three CMV-associated chains proved CMV antigen-specific in vitro.

Concerning this clone itself: The antigen remains unidentified.

V lost 1 base to trimming and J lost 0 bases; unmatched junction nucleotides: 7. The CDR3 has 17 amino acids. Germline assignment: CDR1 SGHRS and CDR2 YFSETQ. From the approximately 120-subject validation cohort, which was separate from the roughly 620-subject first cohort, the donors were drawn. Only in-frame clones appear in the TCRdb table, and some are missing; sequencing was by immunoSEQ multiplex PCR. This sample has about 340,000 clones, with 86% found just once. Sequenced material: PBMCs. The V call is TRBV5-1, the J call TRBJ1-1; TRBD1 aligns across 9 bases. This TCR derives from a woman aged 18-29 years in good health and CMV-seronegative. CDR3 sequence (DNA): TGCGCCAGCAGCTTGTCCCGGGACAGGGTAATGAACACTGAAGCTTTCTTT. Its translation: CASSLSRDRVMNTEAFF.